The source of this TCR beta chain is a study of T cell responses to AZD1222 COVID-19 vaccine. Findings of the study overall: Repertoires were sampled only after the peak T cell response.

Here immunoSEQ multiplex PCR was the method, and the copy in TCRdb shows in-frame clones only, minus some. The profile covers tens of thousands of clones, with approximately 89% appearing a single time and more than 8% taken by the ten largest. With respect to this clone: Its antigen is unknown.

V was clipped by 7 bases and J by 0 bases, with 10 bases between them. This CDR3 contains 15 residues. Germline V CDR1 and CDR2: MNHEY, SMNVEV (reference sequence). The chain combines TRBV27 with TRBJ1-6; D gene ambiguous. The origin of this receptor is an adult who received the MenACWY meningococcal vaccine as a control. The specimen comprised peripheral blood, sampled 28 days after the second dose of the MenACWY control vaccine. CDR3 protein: CASTRLHSYNSPLHF. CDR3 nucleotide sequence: TGTGCCAGCACCCGTCTCCACTCCTATAATTCACCCCTCCACTTT.